This entry is about one T cell receptor beta chain. What it recognizes is unknown. V lost 4 bases and J 1 base, leaving 13 bases between the germline ends. The CDR3 extends over 15 amino acids. Germline values: CDR1 MGHRA, CDR2 YSYEKL. The study ran its PCR with 60 Vbeta and 13 Jbeta primers. Profiled with immunoSEQ multiplex PCR; TCRdb holds only in-frame clones, not every one. This sample has fewer than 100,000 clones, with 78% found just once. This sample is part of a study of cytomegalovirus exposure and HLA in healthy donors. Findings and limits, study-wide: Later on, an analysis tied 15,000 to 20,000 TCR beta sequences to HLA alleles at 0.05 false discovery rate. Some highly shared sequence variants likely arose as a pipeline artifact.

This chain links TRBV4-1 with TRBJ1-2, with D possibly matching TRBD1 (6 bases). The clonotype comes from a male donor in good health and CMV-seropositive. The specimen sequenced was PBMCs. CDR3 region: CASSPKGDGNYGYTF. In DNA form, the CDR3 reads TGCGCCAGCAGCCCTAAGGGGGACGGTAACTATGGCTACACCTTC.